The 26 T cell receptor beta chains below were found in one sample sequenced in a study of cytomegalovirus exposure and HLA in healthy donors. Use of 60 Vbeta and 13 Jbeta primers characterized the PCR. TCRdb keeps only in-frame clones here, not all; method: immunoSEQ multiplex PCR. The profile covers about 180,000 clones, with around 77% appearing a single time and more than 2% taken by the ten largest. Material: PBMCs. These receptors originate from a man in his sixties in good health and CMV-seronegative.

This clone turned up a few times. The chain has TRBV6-6 and TRBJ2-7, with D perhaps TRBD2 (5 bases). Germline V gives CDR1 MNHNY, CDR2 SVGAGI (reference sequence). CDR3 length: 14 amino acids. Between the trimmed V and J ends, which lost 2 bases and 5 bases, there was a span of 13 bases. Here the CDR3 reads CASSYRPGRNEQYF. CDR3 nucleotide sequence: TGTGCCAGCAGTTACCGCCCGGGAAGGAACGAGCAGTACTTC.

The V call is TRBV28, the J call TRBJ2-1; maybe TRBD2 (6 bases). Germline V CDR1 and CDR2: MDHEN, SYDVKM. The V end was cut by 3 bases, the J end by 16 bases, with 16 bases between. CDR3 length equals 12 residues. The CDR3 here is CASSLNPGLSFF. The CDR3 region has the DNA TGTGCCAGCAGTTTGAACCCGGGACTCAGTTTCTTC.

V is TRBV10-3 and J is TRBJ2-1, with 7 bases aligning to TRBD2. CDR3 length equals 11 residues. In germline, CDR1 is ENHRY, CDR2 SYGVKD. Trimming cost V 6 bases and J 15 bases; bases outside gene matches: 8. The CDR3 sequence: CAIRATGTMFF. As DNA, the CDR3 is TGTGCCATCAGGGCGACTGGGACTATGTTCTTC.

V and J are TRBV9 and TRBJ2-5; D remains ambiguous. The germline gives CDR1 SGDLS, CDR2 YYNGEE. Between the trimmed V and J ends, which lost 0 bases and 1 base, there was a span of 13 bases. This CDR3 region has 16 residues. The CDR3 loop is CASSVGASASQETQYF. DNA for the CDR3: TGTGCCAGCAGCGTAGGGGCAAGTGCCTCCCAAGAGACCCAGTACTTC. The variable domain in full, completed from reference TRBV9 and TRBJ2-5, reads DSGVTQTPKHLITATGQRVTLRCSPRSGDLSVYWYQQSLDQGLQFLIQYYNGEERAKGNILERFSAQQFPDLHSELNLSSLELGDSALYFCASSVGASASQETQYFGPGTRLLVL.

This clone was detected only once. The chain has TRBV9 and TRBJ2-1, with unresolved D. Trimming took off 3 bases at V and 0 bases at J, with 10 bases between the two ends. From germline, CDR1 is SGDLS and CDR2 YYNGEE. The CDR3 loop spans 15 amino acids. The CDR3 spells CASSATSNSYNEQFF. CDR3 nucleotides: TGTGCCAGCAGCGCAACTTCAAACTCCTACAATGAGCAGTTCTTC. The whole variable domain, filled in from reference TRBV9 and TRBJ2-1, reads DSGVTQTPKHLITATGQRVTLRCSPRSGDLSVYWYQQSLDQGLQFLIQYYNGEERAKGNILERFSAQQFPDLHSELNLSSLELGDSALYFCASSATSNSYNEQFFGPGTRLTVL.

The chain carries TRBV6-1 and TRBJ1-5; 7 nucleotides match TRBD1. V lost 1 base, J lost 8 bases, and 17 bases stayed unmatched. This CDR3 region has 18 residues. Germline V CDR1 and CDR2: MNHNS, SASEGT. The CDR3 spells CASSEGGQVGGVLEPQHF. The DNA of the CDR3 is TGTGCCAGCAGTGAAGGTGGACAGGTAGGGGGCGTTTTGGAGCCCCAGCATTTT.

The chain employs TRBV5-1 and TRBJ2-7, with a possible D match to TRBD2 (6 bases). V shed 6 bases and J shed 3 bases, with 16 bases lying between them. The CDR3 consists of 14 residues. Germline V gives CDR1 SGHRS, CDR2 YFSETQ. The CDR3 DNA sequence: TGCGCCAGCACAATAACAGGAGGGCTCTACGAGCAGTACTTC. Protein: CASTITGGLYEQYF.

The chain joins TRBV4-1 to TRBJ2-7, with a weak D call TRBD1 (6 bases). Between the trimmed V and J ends, which lost 6 bases and 2 bases, there was a span of 14 bases. This CDR3 has 14 amino acids. Germline V gene sequence: CDR1 MGHRA, CDR2 YSYEKL. The CDR3 reads CASRPEQGPYEQYF. The CDR3 DNA reads as TGCGCCAGCAGACCTGAACAGGGACCCTACGAGCAGTACTTC.

Concerning this clone itself: An end of the junction does not agree with germline; a read error may underlie this. This rearrangement joins TRBV5-6 to TRBJ1-2; D is perhaps TRBD1 (6 bases). Germline V gene data show CDR1 as SGHDT and CDR2 as YYEEEE. CDR3 length equals 14 residues. The CDR3 is CASRNSGTLYGYPF. The CDR3, as DNA: TGTGCCAGCAGAAACAGCGGGACACTCTATGGCTACCCCTTC. Full variable domain (outside the CDR3, taken from reference TRBV5-6 and TRBJ1-2): DAGVTQSPTHLIKTRGQQVTLRCSPKSGHDTVSWYQQALGQGPQFIFQYYEEEERQRGNFPDRFSGHQFPNYSSELNVNALLLGDSALYLCASRNSGTLYGYPFGSGTRLTVV.

This chain joins TRBV18 and TRBJ2-1; possibly TRBD1 for D (6 bases). Germline V gene lookup returns CDR1 KGHSH and CDR2 LQKENI. V dropped 2 bases and J dropped 6 bases, with 11 bases sitting between them. The CDR3 loop spans 14 amino acids. Here the CDR3 reads CASSPTTGLNEQFF. CDR3 nucleotide sequence: TGTGCCAGCTCACCAACCACAGGGCTCAATGAGCAGTTCTTC. The full variable domain, with the rest looked up from reference TRBV18 and TRBJ2-1, is NAGVMQNPRHLVRRRGQEARLRCSPMKGHSHVYWYRQLPEEGLKFMVYLQKENIIDESGMPKERFSAEFPKEGPSILRIQQVVRGDSAAYFCASSPTTGLNEQFFGPGTRLTVL.

The chain carries TRBV5-1 and TRBJ2-5; TRBD2 matches 11 bases. V shed 3 bases and J 1 base; nucleotides not matched to a gene: 5. The CDR3 is 16 residues long. Germline V gives CDR1 SGHRS, CDR2 YFSETQ. The CDR3 DNA reads TGCGCCAGCAGCTCCCGACTAGCGGGAACCCAAGAGACCCAGTACTTC. It encodes CASSSRLAGTQETQYF.

This clone was seen once. The chain combines TRBV13 with TRBJ1-3; the match to TRBD1 covers 10 bases. Per germline, CDR1 PRHDT and CDR2 FYEKMQ (reference sequence). J gave up 3 bases and V 3 bases, and 2 bases lay outside the gene matches. The CDR3 loop spans 15 amino acids. The CDR3 DNA reads TGTGCCAGCAGCTTGTGGACAGGGGGTGGAAACACCATATATTTT. This translates into CASSLWTGGGNTIYF.

A single count supports this clone. The chain is built from TRBV25-1 and TRBJ2-2, with a tentative D call TRBD1 (6 bases). CDR1 and CDR2 from the germline V gene are MGHDK and SYGVNS. The CDR3 has 11 amino acids. The ends were cut back, 7 bases at V and 17 bases at J, with 17 bases in the middle. The CDR3 protein is CASTLTGSLFF. The DNA for the CDR3 is TGTGCCAGCACCCTCACAGGGTCCCTATTTTTT.

The chain carries TRBV4-1 and TRBJ1-5; 8 nucleotides match TRBD1. In germline, CDR1 is MGHRA, CDR2 YSYEKL. Trimming at V came to 0 bases and at J to 8 bases, leaving 12 bases not matched to a gene. CDR3 length equals 17 residues. CDR3 protein: CASSQEVTTGASKPQHF. CDR3 DNA: TGCGCCAGCAGCCAAGAGGTAACGACAGGGGCTAGTAAGCCCCAGCATTTT.

CDR3: CASSFVGELFF. CDR3 nucleotides: TGTGCCAGCAGTTTCGTCGGGGAGCTGTTTTTT. This sequence joins TRBV28 and TRBJ2-2; D is unclear. The CDR3 runs 11 residues. Trimming removed 3 bases from V and 7 bases from J, with 3 bases in between. Germline V gene lookup returns CDR1 MDHEN and CDR2 SYDVKM.

V is TRBV6-1 and J is TRBJ1-6, with TRBD1 matching over 7 bases. The CDR3 has 14 residues. Germline CDR1 is MNHNS and CDR2 is SASEGT. V was pared by 6 bases and J by 7 bases, with 6 bases of the junction left unmatched. CDR3 bases: TGTGCCAGCAGACCCGGACAGGCCAATTCACCCCTCCACTTT. It specifies CASRPGQANSPLHF.

The J gene is TRBJ2-3, the V gene TRBV4-3; 15 bases are a match to TRBD2. Unmatched junction bases numbered 10, after V lost 0 bases and J lost 0 bases. This CDR3 has 21 residues. Germline assignment: CDR1 LGHNA and CDR2 YSLEER. CDR3 bases: TGCGCCAGCAGCCAAGACCCGGGGGGACTAGCGGGAGGCAGGAGCACAGATACGCAGTATTTT. Protein sequence: CASSQDPGGLAGGRSTDTQYF.

This chain joins TRBV28 and TRBJ1-2; possibly TRBD1 for D (5 bases). Germline CDR1 reads MDHEN; CDR2 reads SYDVKM. CDR3 size: 13 residues. V was trimmed by 5 bases and J by 8 bases, leaving 15 bases between them. This chain's CDR3 is CASSTQGIGGYTF. For the CDR3, the DNA is TGTGCCAGCAGTACCCAGGGTATCGGAGGCTACACCTTC.

The chain has TRBV7-2 and TRBJ2-7, with 7 bases aligning to TRBD2. Trimming removed 1 base from V and 3 bases from J; junction bases left unmatched: 6. CDR1 and CDR2 (germline): SGHTA, FQGNSA. The CDR3 is 15 amino acids. The CDR3 protein is CASSLDLQRDYEQYF. The DNA of the CDR3 is TGTGCCAGCAGCTTAGATTTGCAGCGGGACTACGAGCAGTACTTC.

The chain employs TRBV5-1 and TRBJ2-5; 10 nucleotides align to TRBD1. V lost 5 bases to trimming and J lost 2 bases; unmatched junction nucleotides: 6. This CDR3 is 15 amino acids long. Germline-derived CDR1 and CDR2 are SGHRS and YFSETQ. CDR3 nucleotides: TGCGCCAGCAGTCTAGGACAGGGGGAACAAGAGACCCAGTACTTC. It encodes CASSLGQGEQETQYF. Supplemented by reference TRBV5-1 and TRBJ2-5, the full variable domain reads KAGVTQTPRYLIKTRGQQVTLSCSPISGHRSVSWYQQTPGQGLQFLFEYFSETQRNKGNFPGRFSGRQFSNSRSEMNVSTLELGDSALYLCASSLGQGEQETQYFGPGTRLLVL.

V and J are TRBV6-5 and TRBJ1-1; D uncertain. V was pared by 6 bases and J by 1 base, with 15 bases between. CDR3 length: 15 residues. Germline V gene lookup returns CDR1 MNHEY and CDR2 SVGAGI. The CDR3 sequence is CASRISGVPNTEAFF. The CDR3 nucleotides are TGTGCCAGCAGAATCTCGGGTGTCCCGAACACTGAAGCTTTCTTT.

The CDR3, as DNA: TGTGCCAGCAGGGAACAGGGGGCTAGCAATCAGCCCCAGCATTTT. The encoded protein is CASREQGASNQPQHF. The gene calls are TRBV2 and TRBJ1-5; 9 nucleotides match TRBD1. The J segment lost 0 bases and the V segment lost 6 bases, leaving 3 bases of the junction unmatched. The CDR3 sequence is 15 residues long. Per germline, CDR1 SNHLY and CDR2 FYNNEI.

The V call is TRBV5-8, the J call TRBJ2-1; possibly TRBD2 for D (5 bases). Between the trimmed V and J ends, which lost 1 base and 8 bases, there was a span of 16 bases. CDR1 SGHTS and CDR2 YDEGEE come from the germline V gene. CDR3 length: 15 residues. Here the CDR3 reads CASSLPEAASHEQFF. The CDR3 coding sequence is TGTGCCAGCAGCTTGCCCGAGGCGGCTAGCCATGAGCAGTTCTTC.

The chain links TRBV19 to TRBJ2-1; 12 positions match TRBD1. Unmatched junction bases numbered 9, after V lost 5 bases and J lost 7 bases. Germline CDR1 reads LNHDA; CDR2 reads SQIVND (reference sequence). There are 16 residues in the CDR3. The CDR3 DNA follows: TGTGCCAGTAGTCCCCTCCGGGACAGGGGGCAGAATGAGCAGTTCTTC. Residues: CASSPLRDRGQNEQFF.

The chain combines TRBV2 with TRBJ1-2; D is possibly TRBD1 (6 bases). V lost 5 bases and J 4 bases, leaving 17 bases between the germline ends. The CDR3 contains 15 residues. Germline loops: CDR1 SNHLY, CDR2 FYNNEI. The CDR3 DNA reads TGTGCCAGCAGTTCAAAACCGGGAGGGGGCTATGGCTACACCTTC. Protein sequence: CASSSKPGGGYGYTF.

The J gene is TRBJ2-1, the V gene TRBV7-9, with 7 bases matching TRBD2. The CDR3 has 18 residues. With 1 base clipped from V and 2 bases from J, the junction kept 11 bases outside the gene matches. In germline, CDR1 is SEHNR, CDR2 FQNEAQ (reference sequence). This chain's CDR3 is CASSLGVRRTRTYNEQFF. In DNA form, the CDR3 reads TGTGCCAGCAGCTTAGGAGTAAGAAGGACTAGGACCTACAATGAGCAGTTCTTC.